The rows below give T cell receptor beta chains drawn from one sample of a study of T cell repertoires in cytomegalovirus infection. TCRdb re-derived calls from the reads in MiXCR, one entry per CDR3 protein. The sample has over 150,000 distinct CDR3 sequences; 17% are singletons. The sequenced sample consisted of CD8+ T cells from PBMCs. The receptors shown here come from a human donor in good health (CMV status not recorded). Some clones in this sample may be carry-over from other donors' samples. The CDR3 runs from the conserved cysteine through the conserved F or W. The order of the fields is D gene, V gene, clone size, J gene, CDR3 protein, CDR3 DNA. The D gene is left open where the match is weak. Expanded clones get a size class; other rows say once, few or many, or leave the size out.

>TRBD2|TRBV11-1|-|TRBJ2-1
CASSLALWTSGNEQFF
TGTGCCAGCAGCTTAGCCCTCTGGACTAGCGGGAATGAGCAGTTCTTC
>TRBD1|TRBV12-3/TRBV12-4|-|TRBJ2-7
CASSPRGPEEQYF
TGTGCCAGCAGTCCGAGGGGGCCGGAGGAGCAGTACTTC
>TRBD1|TRBV20-1|-|TRBJ2-5
CSAPNRGTRETQYF
TGCAGTGCCCCAAACAGGGGTACACGGGAGACCCAGTACTTC
>TRBD1|TRBV7-9|few|TRBJ2-5
CASSFPDRGRETQYF
TGTGCCAGCAGCTTCCCGGACAGGGGGAGAGAGACCCAGTACTTC
>TRBD1|TRBV28|few|TRBJ1-1
CASSLSTGGMNTEAFF
TGTGCCAGCAGTTTATCGACAGGGGGCATGAACACTGAAGCTTTCTTT
>-|TRBV29-1|few|TRBJ2-7
CSVEAGGGGATYEQYF
TGCAGCGTTGAAGCAGGGGGGGGCGGGGCGACTTACGAGCAGTACTTC
>-|TRBV12-5|-|TRBJ2-3
CASGMRGGAGDTQYF
TGTGCTAGTGGTATGCGAGGGGGGGCCGGAGATACGCAGTATTTT
>-|TRBV7-8|few|TRBJ1-4
CASSLRTPRVEEKLFF
TGTGCCAGCAGCTTAAGGACACCCCGAGTGGAAGAAAAACTGTTTTTT
>-|TRBV10-3|few|TRBJ1-5
CAISVLGPDSNQPQHF
TGTGCCATCAGTGTATTGGGACCTGATAGCAATCAGCCCCAGCATTTT
>TRBD2|TRBV7-2|few|TRBJ2-3
CASSLVAGGYTDTQYF
TGTGCCAGCAGCTTAGTAGCGGGGGGATACACAGATACGCAGTATTTT
>TRBD1|TRBV7-6|few|TRBJ2-2
CASSFRGRGTGELFF
TGTGCCAGCAGCTTCAGGGGGCGCGGCACCGGGGAGCTGTTTTTT
>TRBD2|TRBV7-9|-|TRBJ2-1
CASSPSGGPSSYNEQFF
TGTGCCAGCAGCCCCAGCGGGGGGCCCAGCTCCTACAATGAGCAGTTCTTC
>-|TRBV24-1|few|TRBJ1-1
CATSDDRAEAFF
TGTGCCACCAGTGATGACAGAGCTGAAGCTTTCTTT
>TRBD1|TRBV7-2|many|TRBJ1-4
CASSLVTGEEANEKLFF
TGTGCCAGCAGCTTAGTAACAGGGGAGGAGGCTAATGAAAAACTGTTTTTT
>-|TRBV6-5|-|TRBJ2-7
CASSYIDSSYEQYF
TGTGCCAGCAGTTACATCGACAGCTCCTACGAGCAGTACTTC
>-|TRBV7-9|few|TRBJ1-4
CASSSAETNEKLFF
TGTGCCAGCAGCTCGGCGGAAACTAATGAAAAACTGTTTTTT
>TRBD2|TRBV12-3/TRBV12-4|many|TRBJ2-1
CASSLTSPYNEQFF
TGTGCCAGCAGTTTGACTAGCCCGTACAATGAGCAGTTCTTC
>TRBD1|TRBV7-2|-|TRBJ2-1
CASSPSRTGGYNEQFF
TGTGCCAGCAGCCCTTCGCGGACAGGGGGCTACAATGAGCAGTTCTTC
>-|TRBV20-1|few|TRBJ2-5
CSAKAARETQYF
TGCAGTGCTAAAGCGGCGCGAGAGACCCAGTACTTC
>TRBD2|TRBV7-2|many|TRBJ2-3
CASSIHLLGGATDTQYF
TGTGCCAGCAGCATACACCTCCTCGGGGGGGCCACAGATACGCAGTATTTT
>-|TRBV7-8|few|TRBJ2-3
CASSLVSPGRTDTQYF
TGTGCCAGCAGCTTAGTATCTCCAGGGAGAACAGATACGCAGTATTTT
>TRBD2|TRBV6-2/TRBV6-3|few|TRBJ2-3
CASSYRAGVTDTQYF
TGTGCCAGCAGTTACCGCGCGGGGGTCACAGATACGCAGTATTTT
>-|TRBV11-2|few|TRBJ2-6
CASSFGWGEWANVLTF
TGTGCCAGCAGCTTTGGCTGGGGGGAGTGGGCCAACGTCCTGACTTTC
>-|TRBV14|many|TRBJ2-5
CASSQRVAGQLLAQETQYF
TGTGCCAGCAGCCAACGGGTAGCGGGACAGCTATTGGCCCAAGAGACCCAGTACTTC
>-|TRBV7-9|few|TRBJ1-1
CASSSPPGARSKDTEAFF
TGTGCCAGCAGCTCCCCTCCCGGGGCTCGATCTAAGGACACTGAAGCTTTCTTT
>-|TRBV20-1|-|TRBJ2-5
CSAPEAGETQYF
TGCAGTGCTCCGGAGGCGGGAGAGACCCAGTACTTC
>-|TRBV28|few|TRBJ2-7
CASSSGTDPYEQYF
TGTGCCAGCAGTTCCGGGACGGACCCCTACGAGCAGTACTTC
>-|TRBV7-3|few|TRBJ2-3
CASSLIGGSTDTQYF
TGTGCCAGCAGCTTAATCGGGGGCAGCACAGATACGCAGTATTTT
>-|TRBV7-8|few|TRBJ2-2
CASSYTPNQNTGELFF
TGTGCCAGCAGCTATACCCCTAACCAGAACACCGGGGAGCTGTTTTTT
>TRBD1|TRBV4-2|-|TRBJ1-4
CASSRRDRGYEKLFF
TGTGCCAGCAGCCGGAGGGACAGGGGATATGAAAAACTGTTTTTT
>TRBD1|TRBV10-3|-|TRBJ2-7
CAINQGASSYEQYF
TGTGCCATCAATCAGGGGGCTAGCTCCTACGAGCAGTACTTC
>-|TRBV7-9|-|TRBJ1-1
CASSLTDSEAFF
TGTGCCAGCAGCTTAACAGACTCGGAAGCTTTCTTT
>TRBD1|TRBV7-9|few|TRBJ2-7
CASSLIPGQPLSYEQYF
TGTGCCAGCAGCCTCATTCCGGGACAGCCTCTTTCCTACGAGCAGTACTTC
>-|TRBV29-1|-|TRBJ1-1
CSVNRDRPNTEAFF
TGCAGCGTTAATCGCGACAGGCCGAACACTGAAGCTTTCTTT
>TRBD1|TRBV19|few|TRBJ1-1
CASSFTGTGVNPEAFF
TGTGCCAGTAGTTTCACCGGGACAGGGGTTAACCCTGAAGCTTTCTTT
>-|TRBV4-1|few|TRBJ1-1
CASSQVENTEAFF
TGCGCCAGCAGCCAAGTCGAGAACACTGAAGCTTTCTTT
>-|TRBV6-5|few|TRBJ2-1
CASSYGGPRYNEQFF
TGTGCCAGCAGTTACGGGGGTCCCCGGTACAATGAGCAGTTCTTC
>-|TRBV28|few|TRBJ2-3
CASSQFMTDTQYF
TGTGCCAGCAGCCAATTTATGACAGATACGCAGTATTTT
>TRBD2|TRBV11-2|-|TRBJ2-7
CASSPRTSGRAYEQYF
TGTGCCAGCAGCCCGAGGACTAGCGGGAGAGCCTACGAGCAGTACTTC
>TRBD1|TRBV27|-|TRBJ1-6
CASSLSRRGYNSPLHF
TGTGCCAGCAGTTTATCTCGCAGGGGGTATAATTCACCCCTCCACTTT
>-|TRBV7-8|-|TRBJ1-5
CASSPYGQSNQPQHF
TGTGCCAGCAGCCCATACGGACAGAGCAATCAGCCCCAGCATTTT
>TRBD2|TRBV7-2|-|TRBJ2-3
CASTFSGTSGITDTQYF
TGTGCCAGCACTTTCTCCGGGACTAGCGGGATAACAGATACGCAGTATTTT
>-|TRBV7-8|-|TRBJ2-7
CASSFGLSRDSYEQYF
TGTGCCAGCAGCTTCGGTTTATCTAGAGACTCCTACGAGCAGTACTTC
>-|TRBV9|few|TRBJ2-3
CASTDLPRQDTQYF
TGTGCCAGCACCGATCTACCCCGACAGGATACGCAGTATTTT
>TRBD1|TRBV7-9|-|TRBJ2-2
CASSLTPGTGMPWAGELFF
TGTGCCAGCAGCTTAACCCCGGGGACAGGCATGCCTTGGGCCGGGGAGCTGTTTTTT